A few counts support the clone carrying this TCR beta chain. Antigen unknown. It was with 60 Vbeta and 13 Jbeta primers that the PCR ran. Assay: immunoSEQ multiplex PCR; the TCRdb copy retains only in-frame clones and omits some. The sample lists under 200,000 clones; approximately 81% were seen once. The data are from a study of cytomegalovirus exposure and HLA in healthy donors. General observations from the study: A classifier reportedly called cytomegalovirus status with high sensitivity and specificity. Beyond CMV serostatus, there was no information to go on about immune exposure. A few chains linked to CMV were shown in vitro to be specific for CMV antigens. Another analysis was done later, and it associated fewer than 20,000 TCR beta sequences with HLA alleles at 0.05 false discovery rate.

The sequence was obtained from a young man in good health and CMV-seropositive. Sequenced input: PBMCs.

CDR3 DNA sequence: TGTGCCAGTAGTCCCGGGACAGGGGCGAACACTGAAGCTTTCTTT. This encodes CASSPGTGANTEAFF. The chain is built from TRBV19 and TRBJ1-1, with 10 nucleotides matching TRBD1. The germline V gene has CDR1 LNHDA and CDR2 SQIVND (reference sequence). CDR3 length: 15 residues. V shed 5 bases and J 1 base; nucleotides not matched to a gene: 4.